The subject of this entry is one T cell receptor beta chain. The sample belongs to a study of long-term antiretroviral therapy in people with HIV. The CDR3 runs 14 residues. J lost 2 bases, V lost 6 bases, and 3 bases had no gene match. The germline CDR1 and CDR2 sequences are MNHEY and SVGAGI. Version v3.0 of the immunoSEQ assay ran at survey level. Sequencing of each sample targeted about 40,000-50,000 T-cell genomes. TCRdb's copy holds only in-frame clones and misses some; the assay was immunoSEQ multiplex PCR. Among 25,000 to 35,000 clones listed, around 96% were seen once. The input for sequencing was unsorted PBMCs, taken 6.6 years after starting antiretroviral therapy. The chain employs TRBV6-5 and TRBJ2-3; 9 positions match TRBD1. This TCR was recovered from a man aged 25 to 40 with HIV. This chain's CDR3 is CASSWDRATDTQYF. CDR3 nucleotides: TGTGCCAGCAGCTGGGACAGGGCCACAGATACGCAGTATTTT.